Below are 24 T cell receptor beta chains sequenced from a single sample in a study of shared clonotypes between healthy human individuals. The protocol was immunoSEQ multiplex PCR, while the TCRdb copy is restricted to in-frame clones and leaves out a portion. This sample has under 600,000 clones, with roughly 97% found just once. The source material was naive CD4+ T cells sorted from blood. Described subset: CD45RA+ positively selected. All receptors come from a woman in her 30s in good health.

V and J are TRBV11-2 and TRBJ2-1, with 13 positions matching TRBD2. The germline V gene has CDR1 SGHAT and CDR2 FQNNGV. CDR3 size: 18 residues. The junction had 11 bases not matched to a gene; V was cut back by 1 base and J by 8 bases. The CDR3 DNA follows: TGTGCCAGCAGCTTAGTAACAAGACGGACTAGCGGGAGCGATGAGCAGTTCTTC. Translation gives CASSLVTRRTSGSDEQFF.

The gene calls are TRBV30 and TRBJ2-7; TRBD1 is a possible D gene (6 bases). V was shortened by 8 bases and J by 0 bases, with 11 bases between the two germline ends. In germline, CDR1 is GTSNPN, CDR2 SVGIG (reference sequence). The CDR3 consists of 12 residues. This chain's CDR3 is CAGTRSSYEQYF. The CDR3 DNA follows: TGTGCCGGGACACGGAGCTCCTACGAGCAGTACTTC.

The rearrangement links TRBV19 to TRBJ2-2; 11 nucleotides match TRBD2. V shed 5 bases and J 8 bases; nucleotides not matched to a gene: 4. Looked up from germline, CDR1 is LNHDA and CDR2 is SQIVND (reference sequence). This CDR3 comprises 14 residues. CDR3 in DNA: TGTGCCAGTAGTGCGACTAGCGGGGTAGGGGAGCTGTTTTTT. Protein product: CASSATSGVGELFF.

The V call is TRBV28, the J call TRBJ1-5; the D gene is possibly TRBD1 (5 bases). The CDR3 extends over 17 amino acids. V lost 3 bases and J lost 2, with 17 bases in between. Germline CDR1 MDHEN, CDR2 SYDVKM. CDR3 DNA sequence: TGTGCCAGCAGTTTCATATCTGGGGCTCGGGGCAATCAGCCCCAGCATTTT. It yields the protein CASSFISGARGNQPQHF.

The chain couples TRBV7-2 to TRBJ2-7, with D unresolved. CDR3 length: 15 amino acids. Per germline, CDR1 SGHTA and CDR2 FQGNSA. With 0 bases removed from V and 3 bases from J, the gap between germline ends came to 12 bases. The CDR3 nucleotides are TGTGCCAGCAGCTTAGCTCGGACCTTAAACTACGAGCAGTACTTC. It specifies CASSLARTLNYEQYF. Complete variable domain (other parts from reference TRBV7-2 and TRBJ2-7): GAGVSQSPSNKVTEKGKDVELRCDPISGHTALYWYRQSLGQGLEFLIYFQGNSAPDKSGLPSDRFSAERTGGSVSTLTIQRTQQEDSAVYLCASSLARTLNYEQYFGPGTRLTVT.

The chain uses TRBV19 and TRBJ1-3; a weak D match, TRBD1 (5 bases). Trimming removed 2 bases at V and 0 bases at J, with 14 bases between. The CDR3 is 17 residues long. Germline V CDR1 and CDR2: LNHDA, SQIVND (reference sequence). The CDR3 nucleotides are TGTGCCAGTAGTATATCACAGGCCATTAACTCTGGAAACACCATATATTTT. The encoded protein is CASSISQAINSGNTIYF.

The chain carries TRBV11-2 and TRBJ1-4; the D is unclear. Trimming shortened V by 5 bases and J by 8 bases, and 12 bases separated the two germline ends. Germline lookup yields CDR1 SGHAT and CDR2 FQNNGV. The CDR3 is 13 residues long. The CDR3 is CASSDQVPEKLFF. CDR3 in DNA: TGTGCCAGCAGCGACCAGGTGCCCGAAAAACTGTTTTTT.

The chain has TRBV5-4 and TRBJ2-7; perhaps TRBD2 as D (5 bases). The V and J ends lost 4 bases and 2 bases respectively, with 16 bases between them. CDR3 length: 15 residues. CDR1 and CDR2 from the germline V gene are SGHNT and YYREEE (reference sequence). Here the CDR3 reads CASSTPAGVPYEQYF. CDR3 bases: TGTGCCAGCAGCACTCCCGCCGGGGTACCCTACGAGCAGTACTTC.

The rearrangement links TRBV5-1 to TRBJ2-2; D gene uncertain. Germline V lookup: CDR1 SGHRS, CDR2 YFSETQ. V gave up 0 bases and J gave up 7 bases, with 22 bases separating them. The CDR3 contains 18 residues. In nucleotides, the CDR3 is TGCGCCAGCAGCTTGGTCTTCTCAGGCCTCAGTTTTGGCGGGGAGCTGTTTTTT. Translation gives CASSLVFSGLSFGGELFF.

CDR3 region: CASSLSSPAHYTF. CDR3 in DNA: TGTGCCAGCAGTTTATCCTCCCCAGCCCACTACACCTTC. The chain uses TRBV28 and TRBJ1-2; D is unresolved. Between the trimmed V and J ends, which lost 1 base and 10 bases, there was a span of 13 bases. The CDR3 consists of 13 residues. Germline V gene lookup returns CDR1 MDHEN and CDR2 SYDVKM.

The genes are TRBV30 and TRBJ1-5; 11 nucleotides line up with TRBD1. This CDR3 spans 15 amino acids. Germline CDR1 and CDR2: GTSNPN and SVGIG (reference sequence). The trim removed 4 bases at V and 5 bases at J, leaving 7 bases unmatched. CDR3: CAWNPGQGVDQPQHF. The CDR3 bases are TGTGCCTGGAACCCGGGACAGGGGGTCGATCAGCCCCAGCATTTT.

The chain joins TRBV11-1 to TRBJ2-3; 14 nucleotides match TRBD2. The CDR3 extends over 19 amino acids. CDR1 and CDR2 from the germline V gene are SGHAT and FQDESV (reference sequence). The ends lost 1 base at V and 0 bases at J; junction bases unmatched: 6. CDR3 DNA: TGTGCCAGCAGCTTAGTTCTGACTAGCGGGAGGGCTAGCACAGATACGCAGTATTTT. It codes for CASSLVLTSGRASTDTQYF. Full variable domain (remainder filled in from reference TRBV11-1 and TRBJ2-3): EAEVAQSPRYKITEKSQAVAFWCDPISGHATLYWYRQILGQGPELLVQFQDESVVDDSQLPKDRFSAERLKGVDSTLKIQPAELGDSAMYLCASSLVLTSGRASTDTQYFGPGTRLTVL.

The rearrangement uses TRBV10-1 and TRBJ2-1, with 8 positions matching TRBD2. The V and J ends lost 3 bases and 8 bases, in that order; junction bases with no gene match: 9. Germline V gene sequence: CDR1 WNHNN, CDR2 SYGVQD (reference sequence). CDR3 size: 15 residues. The CDR3, as DNA: TGCGCCAGCAGTGAAGGGCTAGCGGGCTTAGATGAGCAGTTCTTC. Protein product: CASSEGLAGLDEQFF.

J is TRBJ2-3 and V is TRBV6-6; 7 positions agree with TRBD1. Germline CDR1 and CDR2: MNHNY and SVGAGI (reference sequence). CDR3 length: 15 residues. The junction had 7 bases not matched to a gene; V was cut back by 6 bases and J by 1 base. CDR3 coding DNA: TGTGCCAGCAGCCCCGGGACAGCCCGCACAGATACGCAGTATTTT. It codes for CASSPGTARTDTQYF.

Concerning this clone itself: This specimen includes other DNA sequences encoding the same CDR3. This chain joins TRBV18 and TRBJ2-5; D may be TRBD2 (6 bases). Looked up from germline, CDR1 is KGHSH and CDR2 is LQKENI. The CDR3 is 13 amino acids. The V and J ends lost 3 bases and 2 bases respectively, with 7 bases between them. CDR3 sequence reads: CASSPGLQETQYF. CDR3 DNA: TGTGCCAGCTCACCCGGACTACAAGAGACCCAGTACTTC.

The chain carries TRBV6-5 and TRBJ1-5, with TRBD1 matching 10 bases. The CDR3 length is 15 residues. The junction had 3 bases not matched to a gene; V was cut back by 4 bases and J by 3 bases. The germline V gene has CDR1 MNHEY and CDR2 SVGAGI. CDR3 coding DNA: TGTGCCAGCAGTTCGGACAGGGGGGACAATCAGCCCCAGCATTTT. The encoded protein is CASSSDRGDNQPQHF.

The V call is TRBV7-8, the J call TRBJ1-1; D gene uncertain. This CDR3 has 16 amino acids. V was clipped by 5 bases and J by 1 base, with 17 bases between them. The germline gives CDR1 SGHVS, CDR2 FQNEAQ. The CDR3 DNA is TGTGCCAGCAGCCCACGGTGGTCGCGGTCGAACACTGAAGCTTTCTTT. Translation: CASSPRWSRSNTEAFF.

This chain links TRBV5-6 with TRBJ2-5, with D unresolved. The CDR3 loop spans 13 amino acids. Germline-derived CDR1 and CDR2 are SGHDT and YYEEEE. V lost 0 bases to trimming and J lost 4 bases, with 7 bases between them. The CDR3 region has the DNA TGTGCCAGCAGCTTGGTGATCGGAGAGACCCAGTACTTC. This translates into CASSLVIGETQYF.

The V call is TRBV19, the J call TRBJ1-5, with TRBD1 as a possible D gene (6 bases). The CDR3 covers 15 residues. Germline-derived CDR1 and CDR2 are LNHDA and SQIVND (reference sequence). V lost 7 bases and J lost 6, with 19 bases in between. The CDR3 DNA reads as TGTGCCAGTACTATCGCCATCCGAGGGGGTCAGCCCCAGCATTTT. Protein product: CASTIAIRGGQPQHF. The full variable domain, in which reference TRBV19 and TRBJ1-5 provide the parts outside the CDR3, is DGGITQSPKYLFRKEGQNVTLSCEQNLNHDAMYWYRQDPGQGLRLIYYSQIVNDFQKGDIAEGYSVSREKKESFPLTVTSAQKNPTAFYLCASTIAIRGGQPQHFGDGTRLSIL.

The chain recombines TRBV28 with TRBJ1-2, with D unclear. The V end was cut by 1 base, the J end by 8 bases, with 8 bases between. The CDR3 loop spans 12 amino acids. Per germline, CDR1 MDHEN and CDR2 SYDVKM. CDR3 region: CASSLSKGGYTF. The CDR3 nucleotides read TGTGCCAGCAGTTTATCGAAGGGAGGCTACACCTTC.

The rearrangement uses TRBV2 and TRBJ1-2; 10 bases align to TRBD1. Germline CDR1 SNHLY, CDR2 FYNNEI. V was clipped by 6 bases and J by 6 bases; unmatched bases: 10. The CDR3 has 15 residues. DNA for the CDR3: TGTGCCAGCAGCGACACATTGACAGGGGGCCATGGCTACACCTTC. Its translation is CASSDTLTGGHGYTF.

The V call is TRBV4-1, the J call TRBJ2-1; 13 bases map to TRBD2. Germline-derived CDR1 and CDR2 are MGHRA and YSYEKL. The length of the CDR3 is 18 residues. Unmatched junction bases numbered 10, after V lost 0 bases and J lost 8 bases. CDR3 DNA sequence: TGCGCCAGCAGCCAAGAAGGCCGTGGGACTAGCGGGATCGATGAGCAGTTCTTC. It is translated as CASSQEGRGTSGIDEQFF.

The chain couples TRBV21-1 to TRBJ1-5; the listed D gene, TRBD1, was not tested against the DNA. TRBV21-1 corresponds to a pseudogene. The CDR3 consists of 15 residues. The CDR3 loop reads CASRQDRGSNQPQHF. CDR3 bases: TGTGCCAGCAGACAGGACAGGGGTAGCAATCAGCCCCAGCATTTT.

The genes are TRBV11-3 and TRBJ2-7; D is unclear. The CDR3 has 13 residues. Germline lookup yields CDR1 SGHNT and CDR2 YENEEA. Trimming pared 5 bases from V and 4 bases from J, leaving 12 bases between. The CDR3: CASSTRSGYEQYF. Written as DNA, the CDR3 is TGTGCCAGCAGCACCCGCTCCGGGTACGAGCAGTACTTC.